These 12 T cell receptor beta chains share one sample of origin, sequenced in a study of blood T cell repertoires in COVID-19. Assay used: immunoSEQ multiplex PCR; TCRdb lists only in-frame clones, some missing. The sample holds some 62,000 clones; 80% to 90% are singletons and the top ten take around 4%. Source material: PBMCs or T cells enriched from blood (not recorded which). The source of these receptors is a woman in her 40s with acute COVID-19.

The rearrangement links TRBV6-6 to TRBJ2-1, with 8 bases aligning to TRBD2. J lost 4 bases, V lost 0 bases, and 5 bases had no gene match. Germline V CDR1 and CDR2: MNHNY, SVGAGI (reference sequence). The CDR3 has 16 amino acids. The CDR3 nucleotides are TGTGCCAGCAGTTACTCGAGCCAGCGGGAGTACAATGAGCAGTTCTTC. It translates to CASSYSSQREYNEQFF.

Only a few counts were recorded for this clone. V and J are TRBV5-8 and TRBJ1-1; 10 bases line up with TRBD1. Germline CDR1 reads SGHTS; CDR2 reads YDEGEE. The CDR3 has 14 amino acids. V was pared by 0 bases and J by 7 bases, with 3 bases of the junction left unmatched. CDR3 nucleotide sequence: TGTGCCAGCAGCTTGGCCGGGACAGGGGTTGAAGCTTTCTTT. Translated, it gives CASSLAGTGVEAFF. Filled out from reference TRBV5-8 and TRBJ1-1, the complete variable domain reads EAGVTQSPTHLIKTRGQQATLRCSPISGHTSVYWYQQALGLGLQFLLWYDEGEERNRGNFPPRFSGRQFPNYSSELNVNALELEDSALYLCASSLAGTGVEAFFGQGTRLTVV.

The chain employs TRBV28 and TRBJ2-7, with D perhaps matching TRBD2 (5 bases). The CDR3 loop spans 13 amino acids. The germline CDR1 and CDR2 sequences are MDHEN and SYDVKM. Trimming cost V 5 bases and J 5 bases, with 13 bases left between them. CDR3: CASSPPGSDEQYF. The CDR3 nucleotides are TGTGCCAGCAGTCCGCCGGGGAGTGACGAGCAGTACTTC.

V is TRBV4-1 and J is TRBJ2-1; the match to TRBD2 covers 9 bases. Germline loops: CDR1 MGHRA, CDR2 YSYEKL. Trimming removed 2 bases from V and 5 bases from J; junction bases left unmatched: 13. This CDR3 contains 18 residues. The CDR3 coding sequence is TGCGCCAGCAGCCAAATAGGGTTTAGCGGGAGAGGTAACAATGAGCAGTTCTTC. It specifies CASSQIGFSGRGNNEQFF.

The rearrangement uses TRBV10-1 and TRBJ1-2; the D is unclear. This CDR3 is 14 amino acids long. The germline V gene has CDR1 WNHNN and CDR2 SYGVQD (reference sequence). Trimming removed 8 bases at V and 0 bases at J, with 13 bases between. The CDR3 bases are TGCGCCAGCTCTCCAGGCCCCACTAACTATGGCTACACCTTC. It yields the protein CASSPGPTNYGYTF.

The chain has TRBV19 and TRBJ1-1; D is perhaps TRBD1 (6 bases). This CDR3 is built from 15 residues. Trimming took off 3 bases at V and 1 base at J, with 12 bases between the two ends. Germline V CDR1 and CDR2: LNHDA, SQIVND (reference sequence). In DNA, the CDR3 is TGTGCCAGTAGTATCCCGGGGGGGCCGAACACTGAAGCTTTCTTT. This sequence encodes CASSIPGGPNTEAFF. Full variable domain (remainder filled in from reference TRBV19 and TRBJ1-1): DGGITQSPKYLFRKEGQNVTLSCEQNLNHDAMYWYRQDPGQGLRLIYYSQIVNDFQKGDIAEGYSVSREKKESFPLTVTSAQKNPTAFYLCASSIPGGPNTEAFFGQGTRLTVV.

This clone was observed a handful of times. This sample includes further DNA sequences coding for the same CDR3. The J gene is TRBJ2-2, the V gene TRBV7-3; 10 bases fit TRBD2. This CDR3 comprises 16 residues. J gave up 4 bases and V 2 bases, and 4 bases lay outside the gene matches. Germline CDR1 and CDR2: SGHTA and FQGTGA. This CDR3 reads CASSLGLAGATGELFF. The CDR3 nucleotides are TGTGCCAGCAGCTTAGGGCTAGCGGGAGCCACCGGGGAGCTGTTTTTT.

This clone was counted a few times. The V call is TRBV5-1, the J call TRBJ2-2; TRBD1 is a possible D gene (6 bases). Trimming pared 9 bases from V and 2 bases from J, leaving 17 bases between. CDR1 is SGHRS, CDR2 YFSETQ, per germline. This CDR3 has 15 amino acids. The CDR3 DNA sequence: TGCGCCACCCACCCGGGACATACTAACACCGGGGAGCTGTTTTTT. This gives the protein CATHPGHTNTGELFF.

The rearrangement links TRBV27 to TRBJ1-6, with unresolved D. The CDR3 sequence is 14 residues long. Germline CDR1 reads MNHEY; CDR2 reads SMNVEV (reference sequence). V shed 6 bases and J shed 5 bases, with 11 bases lying between them. CDR3 sequence: CASRGRVDNSPLHF. CDR3 coding DNA: TGTGCCAGCAGAGGGCGGGTCGATAATTCACCCCTCCACTTT.

The genes are TRBV4-1 and TRBJ1-1; D unresolved. The germline V gene encodes CDR1 MGHRA and CDR2 YSYEKL. There are 16 residues in the CDR3. Trimming pared 6 bases from V and 6 bases from J, leaving 23 bases between. The DNA for the CDR3 is TGCGCCAGCAGTGCTGAGGTTGCCAGCTCAAGTGCTGAAGCTTTCTTT. Amino acid sequence: CASSAEVASSSAEAFF.

V gene TRBV5-4 combines with J gene TRBJ1-1; D is unclear. V was shortened by 5 bases and J by 9 bases, with 14 bases between the two germline ends. This CDR3 has 12 amino acids. Per germline, CDR1 SGHNT and CDR2 YYREEE (reference sequence). CDR3 coding DNA: TGTGCCAGCAGTTACAGCGGCGGTAAAGCTTTCTTT. It yields the protein CASSYSGGKAFF.

Concerning this clone itself: Relative to the germline gene, one junction end is altered; a read error may explain this. This chain links TRBV6-5 with TRBJ1-2; 9 bases are a match to TRBD1. The CDR3 contains 14 residues. The V gene's germline CDR1 is MNHEY and CDR2 SVGAGI. The CDR3: CASSSRGDRVGGSF. CDR3 sequence (DNA): TGTGCCAGCAGTTCCCGGGGGGACAGGGTCGGCGGCTCCTTC.